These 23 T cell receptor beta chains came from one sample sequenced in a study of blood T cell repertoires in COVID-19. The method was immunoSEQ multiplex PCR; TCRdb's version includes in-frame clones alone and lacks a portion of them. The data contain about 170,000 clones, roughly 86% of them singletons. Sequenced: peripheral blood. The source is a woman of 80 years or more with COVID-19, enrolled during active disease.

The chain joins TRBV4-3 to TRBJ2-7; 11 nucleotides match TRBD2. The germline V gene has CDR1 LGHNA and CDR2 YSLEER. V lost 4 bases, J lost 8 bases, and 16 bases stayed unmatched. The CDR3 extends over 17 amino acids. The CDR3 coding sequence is TGCGCCAGCAGCCTCGGGCTAGCGGGGGGCGTCTTCGGGCAGCAGTACTTC. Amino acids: CASSLGLAGGVFGQQYF.

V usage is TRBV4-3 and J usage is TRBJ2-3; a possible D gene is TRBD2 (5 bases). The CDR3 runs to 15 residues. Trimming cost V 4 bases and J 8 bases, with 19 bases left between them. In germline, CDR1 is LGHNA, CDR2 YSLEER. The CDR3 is CASSRRGGAPPTQYF. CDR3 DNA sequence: TGCGCCAGCAGCCGGCGAGGAGGCGCCCCCCCTACGCAGTATTTT.

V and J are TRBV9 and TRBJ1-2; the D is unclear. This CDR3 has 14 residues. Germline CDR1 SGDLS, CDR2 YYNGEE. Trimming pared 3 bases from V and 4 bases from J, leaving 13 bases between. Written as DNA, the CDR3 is TGTGCCAGCAGCGCCGAGGGAGAACGCTATGGCTACACCTTC. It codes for CASSAEGERYGYTF. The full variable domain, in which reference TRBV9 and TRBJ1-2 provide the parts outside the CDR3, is DSGVTQTPKHLITATGQRVTLRCSPRSGDLSVYWYQQSLDQGLQFLIQYYNGEERAKGNILERFSAQQFPDLHSELNLSSLELGDSALYFCASSAEGERYGYTFGSGTRLTVV.

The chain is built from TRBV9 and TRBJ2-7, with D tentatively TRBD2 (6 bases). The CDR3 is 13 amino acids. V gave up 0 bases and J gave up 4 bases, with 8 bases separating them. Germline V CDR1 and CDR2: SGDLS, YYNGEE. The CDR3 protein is CASSVASEYEQYF. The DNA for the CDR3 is TGTGCCAGCAGCGTAGCTAGCGAATACGAGCAGTACTTC.

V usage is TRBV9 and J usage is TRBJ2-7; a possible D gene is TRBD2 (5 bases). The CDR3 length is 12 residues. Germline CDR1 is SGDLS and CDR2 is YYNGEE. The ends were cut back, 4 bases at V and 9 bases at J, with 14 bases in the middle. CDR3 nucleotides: TGTGCCAGCAGCCAAGAGGGAACTATGCAGTACTTC. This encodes CASSQEGTMQYF. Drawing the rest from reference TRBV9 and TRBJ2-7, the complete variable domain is DSGVTQTPKHLITATGQRVTLRCSPRSGDLSVYWYQQSLDQGLQFLIQYYNGEERAKGNILERFSAQQFPDLHSELNLSSLELGDSALYFCASSQEGTMQYFGPGTRLTVT.

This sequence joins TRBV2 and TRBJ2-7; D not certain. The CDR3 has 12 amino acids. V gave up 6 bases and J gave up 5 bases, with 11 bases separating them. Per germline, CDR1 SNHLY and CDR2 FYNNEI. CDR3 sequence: CASSREEDEQYF. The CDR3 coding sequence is TGTGCCAGCAGCCGAGAGGAAGACGAGCAGTACTTC.

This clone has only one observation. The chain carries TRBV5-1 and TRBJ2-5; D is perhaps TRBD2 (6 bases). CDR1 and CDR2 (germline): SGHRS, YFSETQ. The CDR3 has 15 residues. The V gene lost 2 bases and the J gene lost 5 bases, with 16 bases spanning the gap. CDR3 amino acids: CASSLPEGSGETQYF. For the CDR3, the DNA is TGCGCCAGCAGCTTACCGGAGGGATCGGGGGAGACCCAGTACTTC.

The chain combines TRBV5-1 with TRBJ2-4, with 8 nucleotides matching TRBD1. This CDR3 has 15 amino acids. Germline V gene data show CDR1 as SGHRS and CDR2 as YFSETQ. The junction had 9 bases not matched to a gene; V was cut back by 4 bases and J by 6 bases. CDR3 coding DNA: TGCGCCAGCAGCGGCCGACAGGGGATCGGAAACATTCAGTACTTC. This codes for CASSGRQGIGNIQYF.

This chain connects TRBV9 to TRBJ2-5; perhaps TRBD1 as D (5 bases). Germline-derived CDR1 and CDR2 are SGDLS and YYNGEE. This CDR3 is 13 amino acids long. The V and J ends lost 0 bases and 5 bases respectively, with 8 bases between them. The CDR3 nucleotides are TGTGCCAGCAGCGTAGGGGGCCGCGAGACCCAGTACTTC. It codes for CASSVGGRETQYF.

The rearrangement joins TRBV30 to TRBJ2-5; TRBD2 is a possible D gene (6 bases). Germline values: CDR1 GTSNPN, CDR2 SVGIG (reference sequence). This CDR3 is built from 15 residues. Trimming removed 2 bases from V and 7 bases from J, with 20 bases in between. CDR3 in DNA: TGTGCCTGGAGTTTCTTGCGGGGCCAAGGTTTGACCCAGTACTTC. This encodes CAWSFLRGQGLTQYF.

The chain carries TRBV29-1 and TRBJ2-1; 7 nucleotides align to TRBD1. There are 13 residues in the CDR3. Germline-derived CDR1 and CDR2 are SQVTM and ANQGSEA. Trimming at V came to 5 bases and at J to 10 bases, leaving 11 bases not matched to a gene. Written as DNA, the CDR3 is TGCAGCGTTAACCCCCAGGGGGTCGGGGAGCAGTTCTTC. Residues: CSVNPQGVGEQFF.

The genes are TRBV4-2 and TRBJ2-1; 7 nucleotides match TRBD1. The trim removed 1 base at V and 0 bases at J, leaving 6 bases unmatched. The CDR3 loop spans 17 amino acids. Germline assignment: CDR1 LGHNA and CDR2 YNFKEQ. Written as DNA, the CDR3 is TGTGCCAGCAGCCAAGCGACAGGGAAAAGCTCCTACAATGAGCAGTTCTTC. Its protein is CASSQATGKSSYNEQFF.

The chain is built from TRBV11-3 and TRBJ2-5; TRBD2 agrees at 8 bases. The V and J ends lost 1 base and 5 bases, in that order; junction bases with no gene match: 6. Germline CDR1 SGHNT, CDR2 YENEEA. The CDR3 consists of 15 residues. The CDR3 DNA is TGTGCCAGCAGCTTAGGAGGACTAGCCGCGGAGACCCAGTACTTC. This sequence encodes CASSLGGLAAETQYF.

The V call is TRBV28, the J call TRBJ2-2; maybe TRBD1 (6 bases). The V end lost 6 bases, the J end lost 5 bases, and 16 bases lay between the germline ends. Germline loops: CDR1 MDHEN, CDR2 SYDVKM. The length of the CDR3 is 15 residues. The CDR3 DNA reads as TGTGCCAGCAGCAGCATGGCTAGGGGGACCGGGGAGCTGTTTTTT. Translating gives CASSSMARGTGELFF. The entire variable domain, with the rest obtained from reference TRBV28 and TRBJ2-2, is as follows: DVKVTQSSRYLVKRTGEKVFLECVQDMDHENMFWYRQDPGLGLRLIYFSYDVKMKEKGDIPEGYSVSREKKERFSLILESASTNQTSMYLCASSSMARGTGELFFGEGSRLTVL.

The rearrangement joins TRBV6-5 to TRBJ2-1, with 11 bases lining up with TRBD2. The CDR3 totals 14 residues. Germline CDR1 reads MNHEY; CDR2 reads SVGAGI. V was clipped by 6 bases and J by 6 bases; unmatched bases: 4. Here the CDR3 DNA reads TGTGCCAGCAGAAAGACTAGCGGGATCAATGAGCAGTTCTTC. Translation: CASRKTSGINEQFF.

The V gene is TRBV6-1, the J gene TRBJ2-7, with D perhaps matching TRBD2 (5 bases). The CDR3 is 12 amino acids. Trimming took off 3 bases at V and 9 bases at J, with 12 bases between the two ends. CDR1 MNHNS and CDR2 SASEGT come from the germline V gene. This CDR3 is CASSDQSSGQYF. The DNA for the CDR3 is TGTGCCAGCAGTGACCAGTCAAGCGGGCAGTACTTC.

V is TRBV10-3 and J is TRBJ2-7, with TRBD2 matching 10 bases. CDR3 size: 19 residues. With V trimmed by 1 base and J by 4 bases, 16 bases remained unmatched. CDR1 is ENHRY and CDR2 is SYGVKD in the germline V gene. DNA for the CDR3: TGTGCCATCAGTGAGTGGGTCACTGGGCTAGCGGGAGTGGTGTACGAGCAGTACTTC. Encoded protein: CAISEWVTGLAGVVYEQYF.

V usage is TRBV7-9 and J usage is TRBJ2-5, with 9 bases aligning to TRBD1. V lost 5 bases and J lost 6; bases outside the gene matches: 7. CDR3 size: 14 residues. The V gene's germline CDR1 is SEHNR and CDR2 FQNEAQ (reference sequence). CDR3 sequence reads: CASSLGQGKKTQYF. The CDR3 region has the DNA TGTGCCAGCAGCCTGGGACAGGGTAAGAAGACCCAGTACTTC.

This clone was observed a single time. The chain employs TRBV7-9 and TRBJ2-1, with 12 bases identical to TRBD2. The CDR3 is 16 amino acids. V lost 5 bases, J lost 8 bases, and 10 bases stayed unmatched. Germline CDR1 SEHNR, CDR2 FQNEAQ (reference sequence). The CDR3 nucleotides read TGTGCCAGCAGCGCCCGACTAGCGGGAGACTTCGATGAGCAGTTCTTC. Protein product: CASSARLAGDFDEQFF.

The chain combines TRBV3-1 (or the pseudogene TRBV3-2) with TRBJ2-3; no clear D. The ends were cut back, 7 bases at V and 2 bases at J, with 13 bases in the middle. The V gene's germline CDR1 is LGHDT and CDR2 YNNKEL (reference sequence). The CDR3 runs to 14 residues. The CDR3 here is CASTAFSHTDTQYF. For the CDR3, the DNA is TGTGCCAGCACCGCTTTTAGCCACACAGATACGCAGTATTTT.

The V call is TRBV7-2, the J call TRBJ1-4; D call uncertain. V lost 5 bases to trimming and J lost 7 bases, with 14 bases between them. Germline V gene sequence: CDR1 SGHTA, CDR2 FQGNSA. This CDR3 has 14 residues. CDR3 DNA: TGTGCCAGCAGCCCTTCGAGCGGAGGTGAAAAACTGTTTTTT. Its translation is CASSPSSGGEKLFF.

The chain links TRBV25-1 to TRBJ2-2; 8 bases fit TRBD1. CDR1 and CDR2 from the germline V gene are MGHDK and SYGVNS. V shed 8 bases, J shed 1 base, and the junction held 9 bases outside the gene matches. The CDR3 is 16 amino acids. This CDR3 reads CASPIRGQENTGELFF. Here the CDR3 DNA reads TGTGCCAGCCCAATAAGGGGACAGGAGAACACCGGGGAGCTGTTTTTT.

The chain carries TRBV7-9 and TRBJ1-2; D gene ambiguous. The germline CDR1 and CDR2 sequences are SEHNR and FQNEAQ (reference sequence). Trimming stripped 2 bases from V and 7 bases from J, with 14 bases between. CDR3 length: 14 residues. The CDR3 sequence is CASSLSLGYSGYTF. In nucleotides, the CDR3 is TGTGCCAGCAGCTTATCACTAGGGTATTCTGGCTACACCTTC.